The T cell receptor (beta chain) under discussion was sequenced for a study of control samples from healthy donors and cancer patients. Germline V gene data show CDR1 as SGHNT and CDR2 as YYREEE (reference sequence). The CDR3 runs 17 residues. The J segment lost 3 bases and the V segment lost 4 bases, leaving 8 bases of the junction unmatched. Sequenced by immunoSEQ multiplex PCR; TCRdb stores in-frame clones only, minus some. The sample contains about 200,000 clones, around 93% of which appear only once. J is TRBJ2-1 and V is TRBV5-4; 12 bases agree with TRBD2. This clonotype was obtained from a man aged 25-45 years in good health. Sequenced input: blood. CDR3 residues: CASSTQKLAGGYNEQFF. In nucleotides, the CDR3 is TGTGCCAGCAGCACTCAAAAACTAGCGGGGGGCTACAATGAGCAGTTCTTC.